This is a list of T cell receptor beta chains from one sample in a study of T cells after yellow fever vaccination. TCRdb ran MiXCR on the 5' RACE reads and lists one entry per CDR3 protein. The table includes 150,000 to 200,000 distinct CDR3 sequences, 6.5% to 8.5% detected once. Sequencing was performed on CD4+ T cells sorted from PBMCs, taken 5 days after the first yellow fever vaccination. The receptors were sampled from a man between 18 and 29 years old who received the YFV17D yellow fever vaccine. The CDR3 runs from the conserved cysteine through the conserved F or W. A D gene is named only where the DNA matches it firmly. Size is stated for part of the rows, as once, few or many counts, or as a class when the clone is expanded.

abundance	v_gene	len	j_gene	d_gene	CDR3aa	CDR3nt
.	TRBV7-2	16	TRBJ1-6	TRBD1	CASSSQGQGYNSPLHF	TGTGCCAGCAGCTCCCAGGGACAGGGGTATAATTCACCCCTCCACTTT
many	TRBV18	13	TRBJ1-1	.	CASSSRGNTEAFF	TGTGCCAGCTCATCACGTGGGAACACTGAAGCTTTCTTT
many	TRBV6-2/TRBV6-3	15	TRBJ1-6	.	CASSFMGAENSPLHF	TGTGCCAGCAGTTTTATGGGGGCGGAAAATTCACCCCTCCACTTT
.	TRBV19	17	TRBJ2-3	TRBD2	CASSLWGASGGMDTQYF	TGTGCCAGTAGCCTCTGGGGGGCTAGCGGGGGGATGGATACGCAGTATTTT
few	TRBV5-1	18	TRBJ2-5	TRBD2	CASRPGLSVAGGKETQYF	TGCGCCAGCCGTCCAGGGCTCAGCGTAGCGGGGGGGAAAGAGACCCAGTACTTC
many	TRBV18	12	TRBJ1-1	.	CASSSFNTEAFF	TGTGCCAGCTCATCTTTTAACACTGAAGCTTTCTTT
many	TRBV3-1	14	TRBJ2-2	.	CASSPRAVTGELFF	TGTGCCAGCAGCCCTCGGGCGGTCACCGGGGAGCTGTTTTTT
many	TRBV11-2	16	TRBJ1-1	TRBD1	CASSPEGAGRVTEAFF	TGTGCCAGCAGCCCAGAGGGGGCAGGGAGGGTCACTGAAGCTTTCTTT
few	TRBV5-1	16	TRBJ2-2	.	CASSIGDRSDTGELFF	TGCGCCAGCAGCATTGGCGACAGGTCTGACACCGGGGAGCTGTTTTTT
many	TRBV28	14	TRBJ1-1	.	CASSLWFADSEAFF	TGTGCCAGCAGTTTATGGTTTGCGGACAGCGAAGCTTTCTTT
.	TRBV11-2	13	TRBJ2-7	.	CASSQRANYEQYF	TGTGCCAGCAGCCAGAGGGCTAACTACGAGCAGTACTTC
many	TRBV2	14	TRBJ2-7	TRBD1	CASSLDRDLKKQYF	TGTGCCAGCAGCCTAGACAGGGATCTTAAAAAGCAGTACTTC
few	TRBV28	14	TRBJ1-4	.	CASSWDATNEKLFF	TGTGCCAGCAGTTGGGATGCAACTAATGAAAAACTGTTTTTT
many	TRBV20-1	12	TRBJ2-7	TRBD2	CSARDYSYEQYF	TGCAGTGCTCGGGACTACTCCTACGAGCAGTACTTC
.	TRBV6-5	14	TRBJ1-5	TRBD1	CASSYRQGAQPQHF	TGTGCCAGCAGTTACCGACAGGGGGCTCAGCCCCAGCATTTT
many	TRBV5-1	16	TRBJ1-4	.	CASSLVGGINNEKLFF	TGCGCCAGCAGCTTGGTAGGAGGAATCAATAATGAAAAACTGTTTTTT
.	TRBV18	12	TRBJ2-5	.	CASSRTEETQYF	TGTGCCAGCTCAAGGACCGAAGAGACCCAGTACTTC
few	TRBV5-4	13	TRBJ1-1	.	CASSSIIENEAFF	TGTGCCAGCAGCTCCATAATTGAGAATGAAGCTTTCTTT
few	TRBV5-4	13	TRBJ2-3	TRBD2	CATPAGSTDTQYF	TGTGCCACCCCAGCGGGGAGCACAGATACGCAGTATTTT
many	TRBV12-3/TRBV12-4	14	TRBJ1-5	TRBD1	CASRGQGDNQPQHF	TGTGCCAGCAGGGGACAGGGGGACAATCAGCCCCAGCATTTT
many	TRBV23-1	15	TRBJ2-7	TRBD1	CASRWDRGDNYEQYF	TGCGCCAGCAGATGGGACAGGGGAGATAACTACGAGCAGTACTTC
.	TRBV4-3	17	TRBJ2-3	.	CASSQGGGGSIADTQYF	TGCGCCAGCAGCCAAGGGGGAGGGGGCAGTATCGCAGATACGCAGTATTTT
few	TRBV5-1	15	TRBJ1-2	TRBD1	CASSLSGTGNYGYTF	TGCGCCAGCAGCTTGTCCGGGACAGGGAACTATGGCTACACCTTC
few	TRBV15	16	TRBJ1-1	TRBD1	CATSRVSTGGPTEAFF	TGTGCCACCAGCAGAGTGTCCACAGGGGGCCCCACTGAAGCTTTCTTT
many	TRBV9	15	TRBJ2-1	TRBD2	CASSSLAGGHNEQFF	TGTGCCAGCAGTAGCCTAGCGGGGGGACACAATGAGCAGTTCTTC
few	TRBV5-1	14	TRBJ1-1	.	CASSLGPTNTEAFF	TGCGCCAGCAGCTTGGGTCCGACGAACACTGAAGCTTTCTTT
many	TRBV7-9	16	TRBJ2-1	TRBD1	CASSREIGQGAIEQFF	TGTGCCAGCAGCAGAGAGATCGGACAGGGGGCGATTGAGCAGTTCTTC
few	TRBV20-1	17	TRBJ2-2	TRBD1	CSAREAGRGWVTGELFF	TGCAGTGCTAGAGAGGCTGGCAGGGGGTGGGTCACCGGGGAGCTGTTTTTT
.	TRBV29-1	13	TRBJ1-1	.	CSVVSPRNTEAFF	TGCAGCGTTGTTTCCCCACGGAACACTGAAGCTTTCTTT
many	TRBV4-3	15	TRBJ2-1	TRBD2	CASSQPSGGRNEQFF	TGCGCCAGCAGCCAGCCCAGCGGGGGTAGGAATGAGCAGTTCTTC